This entry concerns a single T cell receptor beta chain. Its matching antigen is unknown. This sample is part of a study of cytomegalovirus exposure and HLA in healthy donors. Notes on the study in general: Analysis performed later found more than 15,000 TCR beta sequences associated with HLA alleles at 0.05 false discovery rate. It was reported that the classifier diagnosed cytomegalovirus status with high specificity and sensitivity in both the original and validation cohorts. More than 150 TCR beta chains were listed as cytomegalovirus-associated.

The PCR used 60 Vbeta and 13 Jbeta primers. Clones were sequenced by immunoSEQ multiplex PCR, and TCRdb holds only the in-frame ones, with some missing. The top ten hold around 1% of the sample, which has 150,000 to 200,000 clones, 70% to 80% seen once. The germline gives CDR1 SGHRS, CDR2 YFSETQ. Deletions cut 4 bases from V and 0 bases from J, with 8 bases between. There are 13 residues in the CDR3. The clonotype comes from a woman aged 40 to 50 in good health and CMV-seronegative. The gene calls are TRBV5-1 and TRBJ2-7, with D possibly being TRBD2 (6 bases). Sequences were obtained from PBMCs. CDR3 loop: CASSPGSSYEQYF. The CDR3 DNA reads as TGCGCCAGCAGCCCCGGGAGCTCCTACGAGCAGTACTTC.